The clone carrying this TCR beta chain was seen repeatedly, ten times or more. This sample is part of a study of blood T cell repertoires in COVID-19. Study-level information: The United States, Italy and Spain were the sources of the acute and convalescent COVID-19 samples. T cells, B-cell-depleted T cells, or PBMCs provided the cDNA or gDNA that served as material.

Assay used: immunoSEQ multiplex PCR; TCRdb lists only in-frame clones, some missing. Of 100,000 to 150,000 clones in the sample, around three quarters were seen once. The germline gives CDR1 SGHRS, CDR2 YFSETQ. Trimming cost V 5 bases and J 7 bases; bases outside gene matches: 5. This CDR3 is built from 12 residues. This chain links TRBV5-1 with TRBJ1-2; TRBD1 matches 7 bases. The source is a woman aged 70-85 years with acute or convalescent COVID-19. The sequenced material came from peripheral blood. The CDR3, as DNA: TGCGCCAGCAGAACAGGGGATAGTGGCTACACCTTC. Its protein product is CASRTGDSGYTF.